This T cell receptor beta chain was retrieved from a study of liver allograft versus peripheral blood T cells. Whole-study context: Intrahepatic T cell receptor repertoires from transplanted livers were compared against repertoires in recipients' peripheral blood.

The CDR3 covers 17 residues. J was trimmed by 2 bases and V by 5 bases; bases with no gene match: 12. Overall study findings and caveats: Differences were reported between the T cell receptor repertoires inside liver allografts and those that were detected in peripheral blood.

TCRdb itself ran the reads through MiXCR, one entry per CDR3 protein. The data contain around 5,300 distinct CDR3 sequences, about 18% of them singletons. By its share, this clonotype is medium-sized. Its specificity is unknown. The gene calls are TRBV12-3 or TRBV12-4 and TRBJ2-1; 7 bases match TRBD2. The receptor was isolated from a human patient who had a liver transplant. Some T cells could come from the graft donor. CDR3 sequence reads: CASSGAQGGRPYNEQFF. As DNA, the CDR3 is TGTGCCAGCAGTGGGGCTCAAGGCGGGAGACCCTACAATGAGCAGTTCTTC.